This T cell receptor beta chain was sequenced in a study of spatial heterogeneity in lung cancer (dated by TCRdb to about 2019). As for the study more broadly: Beta-chain transcripts were consistently detected in greater numbers than alpha-chain transcripts, which likely reflected higher beta-chain transcript abundance. In the raw uncorrected reads, each unique combination of TCR and UMI appeared more than ten times on average. In non-small cell lung cancer, the study made a quantitative comparison of TCR alpha and beta repertoires among multiple tumor regions, matched nontumor lung and blood. Nonsynonymous mutation counts, determined by whole-exome sequencing of tumor tissue, were related to TCR repertoire features. At surgery, fewer than 250 tumor regions, 61 to 75 matched nontumor lung samples and some 54 PBMC samples were TCR-sequenced for both alpha and beta chains.

Summary of the overall study and its limitations: Additional single-cell paired TCR alpha and beta sequencing was considered necessary to confirm, at a functional level, the hypothesis that regional TCRs recognize regional mutations. Ubiquitous expanded tumor TCRs were found in blood more often at tumor resection than at routine follow-up.

Compared with germline, V lacks 4 bases and J lacks 2 bases; bases without a gene match: 4. The CDR3 sequence holds 14 residues, the cysteine and phenylalanine included. CDR3 DNA only is kept here, 42 bases in frame from base 1. CDR1 and CDR2 were assigned from the germline V gene as SGHRS and YFSETQ. What this sample's time point label stands for: sample taken at primary tumor resection. The donors were 65 to 90 patients from the lung TRACERx cohort who had early-stage, untreated non-small cell lung cancer. Whole RNA extracted from tumor and nontumor lung tissue, or from cryopreserved PBMC samples, was used for TCR sequencing without cell sorting. Only patients with enough RNA available from two or more tumor regions were chosen for TCR sequencing. Library preparation employed 5' RACE. TCRdb records NextSeq 500 as the sequencer. To allow correction of PCR and sequencing errors, the TCR library protocol tagged every TCR cDNA molecule with a unique molecular identifier. On the authors' methods: TCR identification, UMI-based error correction and CDR3 extraction were all carried out with Decombinator tools. Expanded TCRs were defined as those above a frequency of 2 per 1,000, corresponding to the top 1% of the tumor frequency distribution. Renyi diversity was computed with the R vegan package after each repertoire had been subsampled 100 times to 5,000 TCRs. CDR3 similarity networks were constructed using string-kernel similarity of amino acid triplets, with links drawn between CDR3s whose pairwise similarity was above 0.82. TCRdb itself trimmed the public reads at Q25 with fastp, ran MiXCR and retained productive beta chains. Duplicate CDR3 protein sequences are folded into a single record with the most common DNA and genes. The V and J calls, along with clone size, are taken from TCRdb and not from the paper's own processing. This sample has more than 65,000 distinct CDR3 sequences in its table, and approximately 8.1% of those were observed once. 6.8% of the sample is held by the ten biggest clonotypes.

On this clonotype itself: Its recognized antigen is unknown. Base qualities are not recorded, but no much larger clone differs from it by a single base.

The sequence came from a male donor with early-stage non-small cell lung cancer. Recombination connected TRBV5-1 to TRBJ2-3, with 7 bases aligning to TRBD1. The sequences come from PBMCs, collected at surgery. The DNA sequence follows: TGCGCCAGCAGCCTCGGACAGGCCACAGATACGCAGTATTTT. The translation is CASSLGQATDTQYF. With the rest looked up from the reference TRBV5-1 and TRBJ2-3 genes rather than sequenced, the full variable domain is KAGVTQTPRYLIKTRGQQVTLSCSPISGHRSVSWYQQTPGQGLQFLFEYFSETQRNKGNFPGRFSGRQFSNSRSEMNVSTLELGDSALYLCASSLGQATDTQYFGPGTRLTVL.